This TCR beta chain was identified during a study of CD8 T cells in ankylosing spondylitis. The germline gives CDR1 LGHNA, CDR2 YNFKEQ. V shed 4 bases and J shed 2 bases, with 12 bases lying between them. This CDR3 contains 14 residues. This clonotype was seen only a few times. Its antigen is undetermined. Libraries for TCR beta were made by quantitative 5'-RACE with molecular barcodes. TCRdb called the 5' RACE reads again in MiXCR, with one record for every CDR3 protein. The table lists around 490,000 distinct CDR3 sequences, roughly 5.2% of them singletons. Study-wide results and limits: A motif of eight highly homologous TCR beta variants was seen as apparently characteristic of ankylosing spondylitis blood. In the blood and synovial fluid of reactive arthritis, some motif variants had been previously reported. Clones linked to disease were reported to show significant enrichment in matched ankylosing spondylitis synovial fluid. Disease-linked clones bore a CD8+ phenotype, appearing relatively rarely in peripheral blood.

This receptor was taken from a male donor with ankylosing spondylitis. V and J are TRBV4-2 and TRBJ2-7, with D possibly matching TRBD1 (6 bases). What was sequenced was blood, either unsorted or a sorted T cell fraction (not recorded which). The CDR3 DNA sequence: TGTGCCAGCAGCCCGTACGACAGGACCTACGAGCAGTACTTC. This encodes CASSPYDRTYEQYF.